These T cell receptor beta chains were read from a single sample in a study of cytomegalovirus exposure and HLA in healthy donors. Only in-frame clones appear in the TCRdb table, and some are missing; sequencing was by immunoSEQ multiplex PCR. Seen here are around 49,000 clones, over 70% observed once, and the top ten hold around 8.1%. The sample taken for sequencing was PBMCs. These receptors were obtained from a man aged 25-40 years in good health and CMV-seropositive. The CDR3 runs from the conserved cysteine through the conserved F or W. D genes are given only for firm matches. Only some rows state a clone size, as once, few, many or a class for expanded clones.

clone size,D gene,J gene,V gene,CDR3 DNA,CDR3 protein
-,TRBD1,TRBJ1-1,TRBV7-8,TGTGCCAGCAGCCTACGGACAGGGAACGCTGAAGCTTTCTTT,CASSLRTGNAEAFF
-,TRBD1,TRBJ2-5,TRBV27,TGTGCCAGCAGCTTACTAGGGGGCGCTGGGGAGACCCAGTACTTC,CASSLLGGAGETQYF
-,TRBD2,TRBJ2-2,TRBV7-9,TGTGCCAGCAGCTCAAGGGAGGGTAACACCGGGGAGCTGTTTTTT,CASSSREGNTGELFF
-,TRBD2,TRBJ2-3,TRBV7-7,TGTGCCAGCAGCTTACTAGCGGGTGATACGCAGTATTTT,CASSLLAGDTQYF
-,-,TRBJ1-6,TRBV6-6,TGTGCCAGCAGTGACGGGACTGGGGGGTCCCTCCACTTT,CASSDGTGGSLHF
-,-,TRBJ1-3,TRBV28,TGTGCCAGCAGGGAGGGTGGGACGGCCTCTGGAAACACCATATATTTT,CASREGGTASGNTIYF
-,TRBD1,TRBJ2-3,TRBV6-5,TGTGCCAGCAGACTCGGACAGGGCACAGATACGCAGTATTTT,CASRLGQGTDTQYF
-,-,TRBJ2-7,TRBV28,TGTGCCAGCAGTTTATCCTCGGCAGACAGGTACTTC,CASSLSSADRYF
-,TRBD1,TRBJ2-2,TRBV11-3,TGTGCCAGCAGCTTAGAGGGACAGTCGTCAGTATCGTCCGGGGAGCTGTTTTTT,CASSLEGQSSVSSGELFF
-,-,TRBJ2-2,TRBV19,TGTGCCAGTACCCCAACCCGGGGTCTCGCGAACACCGGGGAGCTGTTTTTT,CASTPTRGLANTGELFF
-,TRBD2,TRBJ2-1,TRBV4-2,TGTGCCAGCAGCCGGACTAGCGGGGACAATGAGCAGTTCTTC,CASSRTSGDNEQFF
few,-,TRBJ2-3,TRBV6-4,TGTGCCAGCAGTGACAAGGGGGAGAACACAGATACGCAGTATTTT,CASSDKGENTDTQYF
-,-,TRBJ2-5,TRBV7-3,TGTGCCAGCAGCTTTGGACAGCAAGAGACCCAGTACTTC,CASSFGQQETQYF
-,TRBD1,TRBJ1-2,TRBV28,TGTGCCAGCAGGAGTCCGGGACAGAACTTCTATGGCTACACCTTC,CASRSPGQNFYGYTF
-,-,TRBJ2-7,TRBV18,TGTGCCAGCTCACCACAGGGGGACAACTTACACGAGCAGTACTTC,CASSPQGDNLHEQYF
once,-,TRBJ2-1,TRBV7-3,TGTGCCAGCAGCCCCGGGGGGCCCGACAATGAGCAGTTCTTC,CASSPGGPDNEQFF
-,-,TRBJ1-3,TRBV15,TGTGCCACCAGCAGTGGTTGGGGGCTACGTAGAAACACCATATATTTT,CATSSGWGLRRNTIYF
-,-,TRBJ1-1,TRBV6-1,TGTGCCAGCAGCCTACAGGGTTCAAACACTGAAGCTTTCTTT,CASSLQGSNTEAFF
-,TRBD1,TRBJ2-1,TRBV25-1,TGTGCCAGCAGAGATACCAAGACAGGGTCCTCCTACAATGAGCAGTTCTTC,CASRDTKTGSSYNEQFF
-,TRBD1,TRBJ1-3,TRBV5-1,TGCGCCAGCAGCCACGAGGACAGGGGAGGTGGAAACACCATATATTTT,CASSHEDRGGGNTIYF
-,TRBD1,TRBJ1-3,TRBV27,TGTGCCAGCAGCCAGGGACAGGATGGAAACACCGTATATTTT,CASSQGQDGNTVYF
-,-,TRBJ1-3,TRBV5-1,TGCGCCAGCAGCGGAAACGGAGGCTCTGGAAACACCATATATTTT,CASSGNGGSGNTIYF
once,-,TRBJ1-1,TRBV5-6,TGTGCCAGCAGCTTCGGGTTCACTGAAGCTTTCTTT,CASSFGFTEAFF
-,-,TRBJ1-4,TRBV9,TGTGCCAGCAGCGTGGGGCGGGGAGCTGCAACTAATGAAAAACTGTTTTTT,CASSVGRGAATNEKLFF
-,TRBD1,TRBJ1-6,TRBV6-6,TGTGCCAGCAGTTCCCTGGACAGGGGTCGGTCACCCCTCCACTTT,CASSSLDRGRSPLHF
-,TRBD1,TRBJ1-1,TRBV19,TGTGCCAGTAGAGACAGGGGGAGGACTGAAGCTTTCTTT,CASRDRGRTEAFF
once,-,TRBJ2-7,TRBV4-2,TGTGCCAGCAGCCAGGGACTGACACAGGGGTTCCCCTACGAGCAGTACTTC,CASSQGLTQGFPYEQYF
-,-,TRBJ2-7,TRBV7-3,TGTGCCAGCAGCTTATATCCCAACCCCCTCGAGCAGTACTTC,CASSLYPNPLEQYF
-,-,TRBJ2-2,TRBV5-1,TGCGCCAGCAGCTTCGGGAACACCGGGGAGCTGTTTTTT,CASSFGNTGELFF
-,-,TRBJ2-7,TRBV18,TGTGCCAGCTCAAGGGCAGGGACAACGTACGAGCAGTACTTC,CASSRAGTTYEQYF
-,TRBD1,TRBJ1-2,TRBV27,TGTGCCAGCAGTTCTCCGGACAGGACCTATGGCTACACCTTC,CASSSPDRTYGYTF
-,TRBD1,TRBJ1-5,TRBV5-1,TGCGCCAGCAGTGTAAGAGACAGGGAGCCCGATCAGCCCCAGCATTTT,CASSVRDREPDQPQHF
-,TRBD2,TRBJ2-1,TRBV10-3,TGTGCCATCAGTGAGTCTAAGCGGGGGGGCCGTGTCAATGAGCAGTTCTTC,CAISESKRGGRVNEQFF
-,TRBD1,TRBJ2-7,TRBV5-1,TGCGCCAGCAGCTACTCCGTGGGACAGCCACCCTACGAGCAGTACTTC,CASSYSVGQPPYEQYF
-,-,TRBJ2-7,TRBV9,TGTGCCAGCAGCGGCTCTACCTACGAGCAGTACTTC,CASSGSTYEQYF
-,TRBD1,TRBJ1-6,TRBV18,TGTGCCAGCTCACTCGGACAGGGGAATTCACCCCTCCACTTT,CASSLGQGNSPLHF
-,-,TRBJ2-7,TRBV7-9,TGTGCCAGCAGCCCCCCAGGGGAAAGCTCTCTCCTTAAGCACGAGCAGTACTTC,CASSPPGESSLLKHEQYF
-,-,TRBJ1-3,TRBV30,TGTGCCTGGAGTGTACCTATCTCTGGAAACACCATATATTTT,CAWSVPISGNTIYF
few,TRBD1,TRBJ1-1,TRBV29-1,TGCAGCGTGGCCGGACAGGGACTGAAAACTGAAGCTTTCTTT,CSVAGQGLKTEAFF
few,TRBD1,TRBJ1-1,TRBV10-3,TGTGCCATCAAAAAGGGGGCAGAGAACACTGAAGCTTTCTTT,CAIKKGAENTEAFF
once,TRBD1,TRBJ1-4,TRBV28,TGTGCCAGCAGTACCCCCGGGACAGGGGAATCGAATGAAAAACTGTTTTTT,CASSTPGTGESNEKLFF
-,TRBD1,TRBJ2-7,TRBV7-2,TGTGCCAGCACAGGGGGCTACGAGCAGTACTTC,CASTGGYEQYF
once,-,TRBJ2-7,TRBV7-2,TGTGCCAGCATGCATGGACTGTCCTACGAGCAGTACTTC,CASMHGLSYEQYF
-,-,TRBJ1-6,TRBV9,TGTGCCAGCAGCTTACAGGGTGCAGATAATTCACCCCTCCACTTT,CASSLQGADNSPLHF